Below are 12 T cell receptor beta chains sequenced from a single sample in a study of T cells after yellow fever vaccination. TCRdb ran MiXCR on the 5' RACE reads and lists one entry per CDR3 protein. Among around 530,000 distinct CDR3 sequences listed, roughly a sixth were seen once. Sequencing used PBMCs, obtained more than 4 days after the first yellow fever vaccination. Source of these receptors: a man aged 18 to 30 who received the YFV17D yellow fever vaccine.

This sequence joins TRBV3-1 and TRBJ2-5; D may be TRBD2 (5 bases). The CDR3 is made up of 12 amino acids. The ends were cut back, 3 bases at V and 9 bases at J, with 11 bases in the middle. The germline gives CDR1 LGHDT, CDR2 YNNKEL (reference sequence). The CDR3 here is CASSHEGGSQYF. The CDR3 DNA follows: TGTGCCAGCAGCCACGAGGGCGGGTCCCAGTACTTC.

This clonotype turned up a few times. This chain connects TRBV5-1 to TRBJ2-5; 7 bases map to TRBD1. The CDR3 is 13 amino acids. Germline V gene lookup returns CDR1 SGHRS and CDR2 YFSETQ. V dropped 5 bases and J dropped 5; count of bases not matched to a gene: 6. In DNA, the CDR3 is TGCGCCAGCAGTCAGGGGGTAACGGAGACCCAGTACTTC. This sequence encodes CASSQGVTETQYF.

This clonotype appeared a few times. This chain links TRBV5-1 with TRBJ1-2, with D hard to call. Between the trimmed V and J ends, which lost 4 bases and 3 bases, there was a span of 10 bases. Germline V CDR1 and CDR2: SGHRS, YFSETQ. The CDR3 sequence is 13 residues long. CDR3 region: CASSRGSYYGYTF. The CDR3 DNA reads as TGCGCCAGCAGCCGCGGGTCCTACTATGGCTACACCTTC.

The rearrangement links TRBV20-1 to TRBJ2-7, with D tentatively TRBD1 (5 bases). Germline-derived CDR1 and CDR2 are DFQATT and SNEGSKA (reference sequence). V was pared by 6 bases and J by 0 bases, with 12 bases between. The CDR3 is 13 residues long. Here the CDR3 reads CSAPGRASYEQYV. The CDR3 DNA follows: TGCAGTGCCCCCGGCAGGGCCTCCTACGAGCAGTACGTC.

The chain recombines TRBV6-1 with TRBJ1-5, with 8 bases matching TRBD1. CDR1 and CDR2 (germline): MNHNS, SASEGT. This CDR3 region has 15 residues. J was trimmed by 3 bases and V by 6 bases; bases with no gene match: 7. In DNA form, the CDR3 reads TGTGCCAGCAGGGAGTGGACAGGGCACAATCAGCCCCAGCATTTT. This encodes CASREWTGHNQPQHF.

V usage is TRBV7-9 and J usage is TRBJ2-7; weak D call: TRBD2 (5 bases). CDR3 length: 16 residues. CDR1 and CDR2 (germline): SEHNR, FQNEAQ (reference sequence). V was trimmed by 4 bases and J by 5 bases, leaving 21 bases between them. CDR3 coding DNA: TGTGCCAGCAGCTACGCCCTTGGGATGGACTCTGACGAGCAGTACTTC. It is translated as CASSYALGMDSDEQYF.

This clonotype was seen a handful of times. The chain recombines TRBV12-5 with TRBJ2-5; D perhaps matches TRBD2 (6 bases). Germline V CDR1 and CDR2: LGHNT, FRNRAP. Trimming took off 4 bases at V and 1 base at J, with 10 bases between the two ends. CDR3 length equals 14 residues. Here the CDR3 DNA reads TGTGCTAGTGGTTCGGGGAGGATCCAAGAGACCCAGTACTTC. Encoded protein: CASGSGRIQETQYF.

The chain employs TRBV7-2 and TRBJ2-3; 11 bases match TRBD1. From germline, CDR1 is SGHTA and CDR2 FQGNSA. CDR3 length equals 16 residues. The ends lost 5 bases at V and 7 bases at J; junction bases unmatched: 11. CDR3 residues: CASSRWDRGIVNTQYF. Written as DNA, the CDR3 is TGTGCCAGCAGCCGCTGGGACAGGGGGATCGTGAATACGCAGTATTTT.

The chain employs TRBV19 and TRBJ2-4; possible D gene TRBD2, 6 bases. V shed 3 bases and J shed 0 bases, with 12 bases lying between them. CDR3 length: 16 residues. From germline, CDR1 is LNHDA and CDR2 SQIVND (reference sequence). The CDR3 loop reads CASSISDGGAKNIQYF. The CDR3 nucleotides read TGTGCCAGTAGTATTTCTGACGGGGGAGCCAAAAACATTCAGTACTTC.

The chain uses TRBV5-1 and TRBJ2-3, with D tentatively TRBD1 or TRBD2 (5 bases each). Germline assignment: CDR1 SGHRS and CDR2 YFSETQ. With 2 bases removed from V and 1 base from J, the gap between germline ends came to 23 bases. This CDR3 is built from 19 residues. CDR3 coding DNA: TGCGCCAGCAGCTTTTACGTAGGGGACCTACCCCGCGGCACAGATACGCAGTATTTT. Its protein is CASSFYVGDLPRGTDTQYF.

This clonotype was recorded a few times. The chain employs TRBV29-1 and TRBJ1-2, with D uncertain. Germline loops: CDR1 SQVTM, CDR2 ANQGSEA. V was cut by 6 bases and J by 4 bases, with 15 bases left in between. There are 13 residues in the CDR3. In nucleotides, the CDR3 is TGCAGCGTAGTGGAGGCAGTCCTCTATGGCTACACCTTC. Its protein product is CSVVEAVLYGYTF. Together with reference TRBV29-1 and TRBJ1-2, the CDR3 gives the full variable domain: SAVISQKPSRDICQRGTSLTIQCQVDSQVTMMFWYRQQPGQSLTLIATANQGSEATYESGFVIDKFPISRPNLTFSTLTVSNMSPEDSSIYLCSVVEAVLYGYTFGSGTRLTVV.

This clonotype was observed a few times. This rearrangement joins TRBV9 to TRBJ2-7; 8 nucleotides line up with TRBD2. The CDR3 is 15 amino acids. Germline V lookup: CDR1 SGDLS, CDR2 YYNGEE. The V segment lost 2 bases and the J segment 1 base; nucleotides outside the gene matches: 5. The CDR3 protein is CASSVGGGGSYEQYF. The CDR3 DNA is TGTGCCAGCAGCGTCGGGGGCGGGGGGTCCTACGAGCAGTACTTC. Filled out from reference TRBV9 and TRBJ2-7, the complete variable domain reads DSGVTQTPKHLITATGQRVTLRCSPRSGDLSVYWYQQSLDQGLQFLIQYYNGEERAKGNILERFSAQQFPDLHSELNLSSLELGDSALYFCASSVGGGGSYEQYFGPGTRLTVT.